Below, 21 T cell receptor beta chains from the same sample are listed, as sequenced in a study of technical replicates of blood from a handful of donors (dated by TCRdb to 2015 to 2018). Receptor libraries were prepared by the immunoSEQ multiplex PCR assay. Sourced from immuneACCESS, this table was stored by TCRdb with only in-frame sequences that have V and J called. A share of the clones is absent; for the studies checked, an unresolved V gene accounts for under half, and the remainder has no known explanation. Here the sample has fewer than 110,000 clones; nearly 96% occur a single time. 0.21% of the sample rests with the top ten. Source material: T cells isolated from PBMCs. The source of these receptors is a human donor in good health.

This chain joins TRBV5-5 and TRBJ2-1; 10 nucleotides agree with TRBD1. CDR3 length equals 15 residues. J was trimmed by 8 bases and V by 3 bases; bases with no gene match: 8. The V gene's germline CDR1 is SGHKS and CDR2 YYEKEE (reference sequence). For the CDR3, the DNA is TGTGCCAGCAGCTCGACAGGGGGCAGAGAACATGAGCAGTTCTTC. It yields the protein CASSSTGGREHEQFF.

This rearrangement joins TRBV19 to TRBJ1-1; no definite D call. This CDR3 spans 14 amino acids. V shed 3 bases and J shed 0 bases, with 8 bases lying between them. Germline V lookup: CDR1 LNHDA, CDR2 SQIVND (reference sequence). The CDR3 region is CASSIPQMNTEAFF. CDR3 DNA: TGTGCCAGTAGTATTCCCCAAATGAACACTGAAGCTTTCTTT.

This clone was seen only once. The CDR3 region is CASSPDRDQPQHF. CDR3 sequence (DNA): TGTGCCAGCAGTCCGGACAGGGATCAGCCCCAGCATTTT. The chain combines TRBV6-1 with TRBJ1-5, with 8 bases identical to TRBD1. Germline loops: CDR1 MNHNS, CDR2 SASEGT. V shed 5 bases, J shed 5 bases, and the junction held 2 bases outside the gene matches. CDR3 length: 13 residues.

The chain recombines TRBV9 with TRBJ1-1; 8 bases are shared with TRBD1. The CDR3 contains 17 residues. Germline V gene sequence: CDR1 SGDLS, CDR2 YYNGEE. V trimming: 0 bases; J trimming: 10 bases; junction bases outside the gene matches: 17. CDR3 in DNA: TGTGCCAGCAGCGTAGCAGGGGGGGGTGGACAGGGCGACCGAGCTTTCTTT. Translating gives CASSVAGGGGQGDRAFF.

The gene calls are TRBV28 and TRBJ2-1; D is possibly TRBD2 (6 bases). This CDR3 contains 18 residues. The germline V and J ends were trimmed by 6 bases and 4 bases, with 25 bases remaining between them. Germline CDR1 and CDR2: MDHEN and SYDVKM. The CDR3: CASSSRRLATKTYNEQFF. CDR3 coding DNA: TGTGCCAGCAGCTCCCGCCGGCTAGCGACCAAAACTTACAATGAGCAGTTCTTC.

V usage is TRBV10-1 and J usage is TRBJ2-3; TRBD2 agrees at 8 bases. With V trimmed by 0 bases and J by 7 bases, 24 bases remained unmatched. Germline CDR1 WNHNN, CDR2 SYGVQD (reference sequence). CDR3 length: 21 residues. CDR3: CASSESVFWRTSRIEGNTQYF. CDR3 in DNA: TGCGCCAGCAGTGAGTCTGTCTTCTGGAGGACTAGCAGGATTGAGGGAAATACGCAGTATTTT.

This clone was observed a single time. In nucleotides, the CDR3 is TGTGCCAGCAGCGTAGGGGGGCTGAACACCGGGGAGCTGTTTTTT. As protein: CASSVGGLNTGELFF. The genes are TRBV9 and TRBJ2-2, with D possibly matching TRBD1 (6 bases). The V and J ends lost 0 bases and 1 base respectively, with 7 bases between them. The CDR3 has 15 amino acids. CDR1 and CDR2 (germline): SGDLS, YYNGEE.

This chain connects TRBV5-1 to TRBJ1-1, with D maybe TRBD1 (6 bases). Per the germline V gene, CDR1 is SGHRS and CDR2 is YFSETQ. This CDR3 is 15 amino acids long. Trimming stripped 2 bases from V and 3 bases from J, with 14 bases between. CDR3 coding DNA: TGCGCCAGCAGCTTAGGCGGGGGGCAGGACACTGAAGCTTTCTTT. This encodes CASSLGGGQDTEAFF.

The rearrangement links TRBV14 to TRBJ2-1; D is possibly TRBD1 (6 bases). The CDR3 is made up of 15 amino acids. Germline V gene data show CDR1 as SGHDN and CDR2 as FVKESK. V lost 6 bases and J lost 4, with 16 bases in between. The CDR3 loop is CASSPWGTIYNEQFF. DNA for the CDR3: TGTGCCAGCAGTCCATGGGGGACAATTTACAATGAGCAGTTCTTC.

This clone was recorded only once. The chain uses TRBV23-1 and TRBJ2-7; the D gene is possibly TRBD1 (7 bases). TRBV23-1 is assigned to the ORF class and has an uncertain function. Trimming left V 7 bases short and J 2 bases short, with 18 bases between. The CDR3 is 15 amino acids. This chain's CDR3 is CASKRIRGVAYEQYF. For the CDR3, the DNA is TGCGCCAGCAAACGGATCAGGGGGGTGGCCTACGAGCAGTACTTC.

This clone was recorded a few times. The rearrangement uses TRBV30 and TRBJ1-4; D is undetermined. This CDR3 comprises 13 residues. Germline values: CDR1 GTSNPN, CDR2 SVGIG (reference sequence). Trimming removed 2 bases at V and 3 bases at J, with 7 bases between. The CDR3: CAWSFGPNEKLFF. The CDR3 nucleotides are TGTGCCTGGAGTTTTGGGCCTAATGAAAAACTGTTTTTT.

This sequence joins TRBV5-1 and TRBJ1-2; the D is unclear. CDR1 is SGHRS, CDR2 YFSETQ, per germline. V lost 2 bases and J lost 4, with 9 bases in between. The CDR3 is made up of 13 amino acids. CDR3 amino acids: CASSFGLTYGYTF. The CDR3 coding sequence is TGCGCCAGCAGCTTTGGACTGACCTATGGCTACACCTTC.

This chain's CDR3 is CASSQGSGAIQETQYF. CDR3 in DNA: TGCGCCAGCAGCCAAGGCAGCGGGGCGATCCAAGAGACCCAGTACTTC. J is TRBJ2-5 and V is TRBV4-1; 7 bases align to TRBD2. This CDR3 spans 16 amino acids. The V segment lost 1 base and the J segment 1 base; nucleotides outside the gene matches: 6. Germline V lookup: CDR1 MGHRA, CDR2 YSYEKL.

The chain uses TRBV5-1 and TRBJ2-5, with TRBD2 as a possible D gene (6 bases). The V end was cut by 0 bases, the J end by 5 bases, with 11 bases between. The CDR3 runs to 14 residues. The V gene's germline CDR1 is SGHRS and CDR2 YFSETQ. The CDR3 here is CASSLGTTRETQYF. The CDR3 bases are TGCGCCAGCAGCTTGGGGACTACAAGGGAGACCCAGTACTTC.

This chain uses TRBV15 with TRBJ1-1; no clear D. The ends were cut back, 4 bases at V and 6 bases at J, with 9 bases in the middle. This CDR3 spans 12 amino acids. Per the germline V gene, CDR1 is LNHNV and CDR2 is YYDKDF (reference sequence). The chain's CDR3 is CATSTRHPEAFF. The CDR3 DNA is TGTGCCACCAGCACCAGACATCCTGAAGCTTTCTTT.

Only one count was recorded for this clone. This rearrangement joins TRBV7-9 to TRBJ2-1, with 9 bases identical to TRBD1. This CDR3 has 12 residues. Germline trimming cut 5 bases from V and 13 bases from J; bases unmatched to any gene: 6. Per germline, CDR1 SEHNR and CDR2 FQNEAQ (reference sequence). The DNA of the CDR3 is TGTGCCAGCAGCCTGGGACAGGGAGGCCAGTTCTTC. It codes for CASSLGQGGQFF.

This clone came up once. V usage is TRBV7-9 and J usage is TRBJ1-2, with a weak D call TRBD1 (6 bases). Germline V lookup: CDR1 SEHNR, CDR2 FQNEAQ (reference sequence). Trimming shortened V by 2 bases and J by 6 bases, and 19 bases separated the two germline ends. The CDR3 totals 16 residues. CDR3 loop: CASSLQRTVTSDGYTF. The DNA of the CDR3 is TGTGCCAGCAGCTTACAAAGGACAGTTACTTCCGATGGCTACACCTTC. Looking up the rest from reference TRBV7-9 and TRBJ1-2 gives the full variable domain: DTGVSQNPRHKITKRGQNVTFRCDPISEHNRLYWYRQTLGQGPEFLTYFQNEAQLEKSRLLSDRFSAERPKGSFSTLEIQRTEQGDSAMYLCASSLQRTVTSDGYTFGSGTRLTVV.

The V gene is TRBV7-2, the J gene TRBJ2-1; 13 nucleotides align to TRBD2. This CDR3 is 17 amino acids long. The J segment lost 1 base and the V segment lost 5 bases, leaving 5 bases of the junction unmatched. From germline, CDR1 is SGHTA and CDR2 FQGNSA. This chain's CDR3 is CASSPGLAGASYNEQFF. In DNA, the CDR3 is TGTGCCAGCAGCCCTGGACTAGCGGGGGCTTCCTACAATGAGCAGTTCTTC.

A single count supports this clone. This chain joins TRBV11-2 and TRBJ2-4, with D tentatively TRBD1 (6 bases). Trimming shortened V by 1 base and J by 4 bases, and 14 bases separated the two germline ends. From germline, CDR1 is SGHAT and CDR2 FQNNGV. The CDR3 spans 16 residues. The CDR3 DNA is TGTGCCAGCAGCTTAGGGTGGGGGCAGCCTAAAAACATTCAGTACTTC. The encoded protein is CASSLGWGQPKNIQYF. The full variable domain, in which reference TRBV11-2 and TRBJ2-4 provide the parts outside the CDR3, is EAGVAQSPRYKIIEKRQSVAFWCNPISGHATLYWYQQILGQGPKLLIQFQNNGVVDDSQLPKDRFSAERLKGVDSTLKIQPAKLEDSAVYLCASSLGWGQPKNIQYFGAGTRLSVL.

The chain has TRBV6-1 and TRBJ2-1; 10 bases are shared with TRBD1. The trim removed 4 bases at V and 6 bases at J, leaving 9 bases unmatched. Per germline, CDR1 MNHNS and CDR2 SASEGT. This CDR3 comprises 16 residues. CDR3 in amino acids: CASSADGDRGPNEQFF. The CDR3 DNA sequence: TGTGCCAGCAGTGCAGACGGGGACAGGGGACCCAATGAGCAGTTCTTC.

V gene TRBV30 combines with J gene TRBJ1-4, with TRBD1 matching 7 bases. The J segment lost 5 bases and the V segment lost 4 bases, leaving 7 bases of the junction unmatched. The CDR3 totals 14 residues. Germline-derived CDR1 and CDR2 are GTSNPN and SVGIG (reference sequence). The CDR3 DNA reads TGTGCCTGGAATCGACAGGGCGGAAATGAAAAACTGTTTTTT. As protein: CAWNRQGGNEKLFF.